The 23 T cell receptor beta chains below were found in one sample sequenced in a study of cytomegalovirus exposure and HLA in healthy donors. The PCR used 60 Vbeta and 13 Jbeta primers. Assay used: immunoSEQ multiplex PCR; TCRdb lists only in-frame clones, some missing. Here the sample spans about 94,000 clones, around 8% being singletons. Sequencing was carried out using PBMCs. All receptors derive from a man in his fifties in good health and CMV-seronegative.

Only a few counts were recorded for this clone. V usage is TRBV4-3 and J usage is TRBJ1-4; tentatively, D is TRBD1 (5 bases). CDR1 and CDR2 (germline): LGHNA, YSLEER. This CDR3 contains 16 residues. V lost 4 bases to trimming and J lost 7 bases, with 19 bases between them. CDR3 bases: TGCGCCAGCAGCCCCCTGTCGGGGGAGAGGGGTGAAAAACTGTTTTTT. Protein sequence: CASSPLSGERGEKLFF.

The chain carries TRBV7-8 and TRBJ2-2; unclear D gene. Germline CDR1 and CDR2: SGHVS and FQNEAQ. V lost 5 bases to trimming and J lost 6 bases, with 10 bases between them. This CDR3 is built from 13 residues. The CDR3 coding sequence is TGTGCCAGCAGCCATCGAGAGGCCGGGGAGCTGTTTTTT. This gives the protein CASSHREAGELFF.

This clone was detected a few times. The CDR3 DNA is TGCAGTGCCCCACAGGGAGGCTACACCTTC. Amino acid sequence: CSAPQGGYTF. This sequence joins TRBV20-1 and TRBJ1-2; possible D gene TRBD1, 6 bases. CDR1 and CDR2 from the germline V gene are DFQATT and SNEGSKA (reference sequence). The V end lost 6 bases, the J end lost 8 bases, and 10 bases lay between the germline ends. The CDR3 runs 10 residues.

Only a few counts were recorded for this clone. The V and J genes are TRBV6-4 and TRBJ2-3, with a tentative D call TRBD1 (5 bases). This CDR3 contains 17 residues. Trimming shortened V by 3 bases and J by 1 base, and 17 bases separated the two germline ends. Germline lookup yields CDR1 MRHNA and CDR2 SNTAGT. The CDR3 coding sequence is TGTGCCAGCAGTGAGGGGCTCGGCGGAGCCCGCACAGATACGCAGTATTTT. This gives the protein CASSEGLGGARTDTQYF.

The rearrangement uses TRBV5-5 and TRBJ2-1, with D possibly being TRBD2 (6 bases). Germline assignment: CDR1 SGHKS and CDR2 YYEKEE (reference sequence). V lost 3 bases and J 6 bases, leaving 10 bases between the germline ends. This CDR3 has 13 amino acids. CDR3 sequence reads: CASSSGTPNEQFF. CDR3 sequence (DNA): TGTGCCAGCAGCTCCGGGACTCCCAATGAGCAGTTCTTC.

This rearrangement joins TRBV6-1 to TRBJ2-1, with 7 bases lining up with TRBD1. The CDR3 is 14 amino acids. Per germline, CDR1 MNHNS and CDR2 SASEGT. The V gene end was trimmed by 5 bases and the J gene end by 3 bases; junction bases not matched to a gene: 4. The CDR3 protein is CASSTGTDYNEQFF. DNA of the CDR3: TGTGCCAGCAGTACCGGGACAGACTACAATGAGCAGTTCTTC.

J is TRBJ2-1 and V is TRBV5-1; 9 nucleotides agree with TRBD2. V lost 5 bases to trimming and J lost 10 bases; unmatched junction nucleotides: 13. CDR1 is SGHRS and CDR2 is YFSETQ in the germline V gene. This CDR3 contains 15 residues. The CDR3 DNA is TGCGCCAGCAGGTCCGAGTTGAGCGGGAGGTCAGAGCAGTTCTTC. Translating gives CASRSELSGRSEQFF.

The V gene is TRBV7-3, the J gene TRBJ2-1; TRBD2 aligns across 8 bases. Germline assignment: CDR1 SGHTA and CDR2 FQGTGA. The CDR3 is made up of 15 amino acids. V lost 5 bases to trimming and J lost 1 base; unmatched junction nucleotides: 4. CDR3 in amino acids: CASSRSGGSYNEQFF. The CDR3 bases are TGTGCCAGCAGCCGATCGGGGGGGTCCTACAATGAGCAGTTCTTC.

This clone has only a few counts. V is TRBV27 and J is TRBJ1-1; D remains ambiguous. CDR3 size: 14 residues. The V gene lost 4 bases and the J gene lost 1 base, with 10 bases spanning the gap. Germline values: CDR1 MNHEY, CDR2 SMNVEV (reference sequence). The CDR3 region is CASSYGNPNTEAFF. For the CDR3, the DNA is TGTGCCAGCAGTTATGGCAACCCGAACACTGAAGCTTTCTTT.

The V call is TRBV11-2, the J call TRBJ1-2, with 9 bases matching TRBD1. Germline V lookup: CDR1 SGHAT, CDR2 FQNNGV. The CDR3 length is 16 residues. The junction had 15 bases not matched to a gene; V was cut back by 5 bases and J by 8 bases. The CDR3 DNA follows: TGTGCCAGCAGCCCACAACCGGGACAGGGACTAGAGGGCTACACCTTC. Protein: CASSPQPGQGLEGYTF.

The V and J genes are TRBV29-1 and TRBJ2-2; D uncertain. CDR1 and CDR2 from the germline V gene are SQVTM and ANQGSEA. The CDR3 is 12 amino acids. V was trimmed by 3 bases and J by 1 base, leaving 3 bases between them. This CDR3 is CSVDLNTGELFF. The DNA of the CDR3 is TGCAGCGTTGACTTGAACACCGGGGAGCTGTTTTTT.

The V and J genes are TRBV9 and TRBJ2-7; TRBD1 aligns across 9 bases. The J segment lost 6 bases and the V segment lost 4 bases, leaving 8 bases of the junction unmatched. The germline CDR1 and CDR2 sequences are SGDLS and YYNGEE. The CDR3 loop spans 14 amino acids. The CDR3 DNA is TGTGCCAGCAGCATAGGGACAGGGAACGCCGAGCAGTACTTC. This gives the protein CASSIGTGNAEQYF.

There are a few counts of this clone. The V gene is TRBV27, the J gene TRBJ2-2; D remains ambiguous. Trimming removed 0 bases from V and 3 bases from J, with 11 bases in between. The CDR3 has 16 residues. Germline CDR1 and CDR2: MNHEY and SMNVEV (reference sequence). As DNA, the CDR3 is TGTGCCAGCAGTTTATCCGGCCAGGTGGACACCGGGGAGCTGTTTTTT. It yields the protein CASSLSGQVDTGELFF.

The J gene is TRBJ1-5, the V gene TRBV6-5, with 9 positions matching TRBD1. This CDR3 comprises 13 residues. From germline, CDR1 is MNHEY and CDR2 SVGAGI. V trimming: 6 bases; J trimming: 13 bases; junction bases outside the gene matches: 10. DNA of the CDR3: TGTGCCAGCAGCCCTCCTGGGACAGGGAATCAGCATTTT. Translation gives CASSPPGTGNQHF.

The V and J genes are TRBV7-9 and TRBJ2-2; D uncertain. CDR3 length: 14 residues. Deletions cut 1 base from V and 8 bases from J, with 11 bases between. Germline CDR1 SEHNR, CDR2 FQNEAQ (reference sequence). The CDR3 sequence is CASSLEVATGELFF. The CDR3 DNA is TGTGCCAGCAGCTTAGAGGTAGCTACTGGGGAGCTGTTTTTT. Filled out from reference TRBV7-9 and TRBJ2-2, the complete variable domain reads DTGVSQNPRHKITKRGQNVTFRCDPISEHNRLYWYRQTLGQGPEFLTYFQNEAQLEKSRLLSDRFSAERPKGSFSTLEIQRTEQGDSAMYLCASSLEVATGELFFGEGSRLTVL.

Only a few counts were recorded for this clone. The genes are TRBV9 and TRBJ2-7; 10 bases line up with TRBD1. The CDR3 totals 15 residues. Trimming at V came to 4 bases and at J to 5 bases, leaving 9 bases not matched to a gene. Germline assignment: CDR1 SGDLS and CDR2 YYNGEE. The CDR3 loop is CASSMTGTGDHEQYF. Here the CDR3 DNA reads TGTGCCAGCAGCATGACCGGGACAGGGGATCACGAGCAGTACTTC.

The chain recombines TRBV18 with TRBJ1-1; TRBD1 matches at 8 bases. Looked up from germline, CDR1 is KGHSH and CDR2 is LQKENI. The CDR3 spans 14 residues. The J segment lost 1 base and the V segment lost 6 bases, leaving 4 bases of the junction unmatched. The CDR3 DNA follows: TGTGCCAGCTCTCCGACAGGGGCGAACACTGAAGCTTTCTTT. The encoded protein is CASSPTGANTEAFF.

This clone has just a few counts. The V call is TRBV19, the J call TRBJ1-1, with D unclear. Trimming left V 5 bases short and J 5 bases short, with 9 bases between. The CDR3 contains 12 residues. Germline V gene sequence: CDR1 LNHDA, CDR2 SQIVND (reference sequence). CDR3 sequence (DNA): TGTGCCAGTAGTGCGGACTTAACTGAAGCTTTCTTT. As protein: CASSADLTEAFF.

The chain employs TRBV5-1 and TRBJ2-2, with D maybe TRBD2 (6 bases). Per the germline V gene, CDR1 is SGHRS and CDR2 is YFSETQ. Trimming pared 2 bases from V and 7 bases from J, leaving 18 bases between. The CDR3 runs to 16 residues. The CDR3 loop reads CASSFTSLARGGELFF. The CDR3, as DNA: TGCGCCAGCAGCTTCACCTCACTAGCCAGAGGCGGGGAGCTGTTTTTT.

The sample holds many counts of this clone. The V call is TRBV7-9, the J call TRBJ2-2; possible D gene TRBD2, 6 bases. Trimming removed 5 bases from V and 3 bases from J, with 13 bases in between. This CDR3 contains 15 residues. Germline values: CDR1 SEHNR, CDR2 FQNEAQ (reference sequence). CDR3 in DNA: TGTGCCAGCAGCCCACGATGGGGGGACACCGGGGAGCTGTTTTTT. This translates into CASSPRWGDTGELFF.

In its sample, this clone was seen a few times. CDR3 DNA: TGTGCCAGCAGACCAGGGACAGGGTATTTCTCTGGGGCCAACGTCCTGACTTTC. The encoded protein is CASRPGTGYFSGANVLTF. The rearrangement joins TRBV9 to TRBJ2-6; the match to TRBD1 covers 9 bases. Germline lookup yields CDR1 SGDLS and CDR2 YYNGEE. This CDR3 has 18 amino acids. The J segment lost 0 bases and the V segment lost 5 bases, leaving 9 bases of the junction unmatched.

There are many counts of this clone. CDR3 coding DNA: TGTGCCAGCAGCTTAAGTTCGGGGGCTAACTATGGCTACACCTTC. Its translation is CASSLSSGANYGYTF. The rearrangement links TRBV11-1 to TRBJ1-2, with D possibly being TRBD1 (5 bases). CDR3 length equals 15 residues. The ends were cut back, 2 bases at V and 0 bases at J, with 10 bases in the middle. Germline V gives CDR1 SGHAT, CDR2 FQDESV (reference sequence).

The CDR3 coding sequence is TGTGCCAGCAGCACGGGACAGAGAACACTCTCCTACAATGAGCAGTTCTTC. It encodes CASSTGQRTLSYNEQFF. The chain links TRBV27 to TRBJ2-1; 7 positions agree with TRBD1. Germline loops: CDR1 MNHEY, CDR2 SMNVEV (reference sequence). The junction had 11 bases not matched to a gene; V was cut back by 6 bases and J by 0 bases. This CDR3 spans 17 amino acids.